A selection of T cell receptor beta chains follows, all from one sample in a study of human T cells and chemical hapten exposure. TCRdb re-analysed the RACE reads in MiXCR, keeping a single row per CDR3 protein. The sample has over 40,000 distinct CDR3 sequences; about 3% are singletons. The material was whole blood, obtained in connection with sensitization to the hapten diphenylcyclopropenone (DPC). The receptors were sampled from a man aged 35 to 55 with alopecia areata. Some clones in this sample may be carry-over from other donors' samples. Both conserved end residues are part of each CDR3. A D gene is named only where the DNA matches it firmly. The size field is filled for only some rows; it gives once, few, many or a size class.

TRBD1 TRBJ1-1 TRBV2 many CASNRDRQNTEAFF TGTGCCAGCAATAGGGACAGACAAAACACTGAAGCTTTCTTT
. TRBJ1-4 TRBV27 many CASSLPGTNEKLFF TGTGCCAGCAGTTTGCCGGGCACTAATGAAAAACTGTTTTTT
TRBD1 TRBJ1-5 TRBV27 few CASSRDRTQFSNQPQHF TGTGCCAGCAGTCGGGACAGGACACAGTTTAGCAATCAGCCCCAGCATTTT
. TRBJ2-7 TRBV12-3/TRBV12-4 many CASSSTRTASEQYF TGTGCCAGCAGTTCGACTCGGACCGCTTCCGAGCAGTACTTC
. TRBJ2-4 TRBV6-5 many CASSYSEEAKNIQYF TGTGCCAGCAGTTACTCAGAGGAGGCCAAAAACATTCAGTACTTC
. TRBJ2-6 TRBV6-2/TRBV6-3 many CASSSPWESPGANVLTF TGTGCCAGCAGTTCCCCTTGGGAGTCTCCTGGGGCCAACGTCCTGACTTTC
. TRBJ2-1 TRBV9 many CASSPSEINEQFF TGTGCCAGCAGCCCCTCCGAGATAAATGAGCAGTTCTTC
TRBD2 TRBJ2-3 TRBV7-9 many CASSTSGRALSAEYF TGTGCCAGCAGCACTAGCGGGAGGGCCTTATCAGCAGAGTATTTT
. TRBJ2-6 TRBV12-3/TRBV12-4 many CASSPLVSGANVLTF TGTGCCAGCAGCCCACTGGTCTCTGGGGCCAACGTCCTGACTTTC
. TRBJ2-3 TRBV11-2 many CASSLTPRGDTQYF TGTGCCAGCAGCTTAACCCCCAGAGGAGATACGCAGTATTTT
. TRBJ1-3 TRBV18 many CASSQTVTSTSGNTIYF TGTGCCAGCTCACAGACAGTCACCTCCACCTCTGGAAACACCATATATTTT
. TRBJ2-7 TRBV20-1 medium-sized CSALREEEVTSRGEQYF TGCAGTGCTCTCCGCGAGGAGGAGGTCACTAGTCGCGGAGAGCAGTACTTC
. TRBJ1-1 TRBV28 many CASSLLWQSEAFF TGTGCCAGCAGTTTACTGTGGCAGTCTGAAGCTTTCTTT
. TRBJ1-3 TRBV7-9 . CASLGGARNTIYF TGTGCCAGCCTTGGAGGGGCGCGAAACACCATATATTTT
. TRBJ2-6 TRBV29-1 many CSVEVMASGANVLTF TGCAGCGTTGAAGTAATGGCCTCTGGGGCCAACGTCCTGACTTTC
. TRBJ1-5 TRBV28 many CASSSRGNQPQHF TGTGCCAGCAGTTCCCGGGGTAATCAGCCCCAGCATTTT
. TRBJ1-2 TRBV7-2 many CASSLGGTGGYTF TGTGCCAGCAGCTTGGGGGGGACGGGTGGCTACACCTTC
. TRBJ2-7 TRBV7-9 many CASSTFGAGSYEQYF .
. TRBJ2-7 TRBV5-1 many CASSSSRRGYEQYF TGCGCCAGCAGCTCAAGTCGGCGGGGTTACGAGCAGTACTTC
TRBD1 TRBJ2-3 TRBV29-1 many CSVEAAGTGATDTQYF TGCAGCGTTGAAGCAGCCGGGACAGGGGCCACAGATACGCAGTATTTT
. TRBJ2-1 TRBV2 many CASTPNRNEQFF TGTGCCAGCACCCCGAATCGAAATGAGCAGTTCTTC
. TRBJ2-7 TRBV29-1 many CSVRVGSYEQYF TGCAGCGTTCGAGTGGGCTCCTACGAGCAGTACTTC
TRBD1 TRBJ2-7 TRBV14 . CASSLLDRAYEQYF TGTGCCAGCAGCCTACTGGACAGGGCGTACGAGCAGTACTTC
. TRBJ2-7 TRBV11-2 many CASSSGDTYEQYF TGTGCCAGCAGCTCTGGGGACACCTACGAGCAGTACTTC
TRBD1 TRBJ1-1 TRBV27 many CASSWDRETEAFF TGTGCCAGCAGTTGGGACAGGGAGACTGAAGCTTTCTTT
. TRBJ2-3 TRBV18 many CASYGGRTDTQYF TGTGCCAGCTACGGCGGGCGCACAGATACGCAGTATTTT
. TRBJ1-5 TRBV12-3/TRBV12-4 many CASSFENSNQPQHF TGTGCCAGCAGTTTTGAGAACAGCAATCAGCCCCAGCATTTT
. TRBJ2-1 TRBV7-6 many CASSSPRGRLNEQFF TGTGCCAGCAGCTCCCCCAGGGGTCGTTTGAATGAGCAGTTCTTC
. TRBJ2-3 TRBV3-1 many CASSRQSTDTQYF TGTGCCAGCAGCCGCCAGAGCACAGATACGCAGTATTTT
. TRBJ2-1 TRBV11-2 many CASSYMDQGEQFF TGTGCCAGCAGCTACATGGATCAGGGGGAGCAGTTCTTC
. TRBJ2-1 TRBV6-6 few CASSFVYPPGEQFF TGTGCCAGCAGTTTCGTATACCCCCCCGGTGAGCAGTTCTTC
TRBD1 TRBJ2-7 TRBV4-1 many CASSLRLEDRIYEQYF TGCGCCAGCAGCCTTCGGCTGGAGGACAGGATCTACGAGCAGTACTTC
. TRBJ2-5 TRBV2 many CASSILRQETQYF TGTGCCAGCAGCATCCTTAGACAAGAGACCCAGTACTTC
. TRBJ2-1 TRBV20-1 many CSAREASLNEQFF TGCAGTGCTAGAGAGGCTAGTCTGAATGAGCAGTTCTTC
TRBD2 TRBJ2-7 TRBV30 many CAWRPGLANYEQYF TGTGCCTGGAGGCCGGGACTAGCGAACTACGAGCAGTACTTC
TRBD1 TRBJ1-1 TRBV29-1 few CSVESQGATFF TGCAGCGTTGAATCACAGGGGGCGACTTTCTTT
. TRBJ2-6 TRBV2 many CASSPRLSGANVLTF TGTGCCAGCAGCCCCCGGCTATCTGGGGCCAACGTCCTGACTTTC
TRBD2 TRBJ2-1 TRBV7-2 many CASSQRGTTIYNEQFF TGTGCCAGCAGCCAACGTGGGACTACAATTTACAATGAGCAGTTCTTC
TRBD2 TRBJ2-2 TRBV12-3/TRBV12-4 many CASSRRSGSSTGELFF TGTGCCAGCAGCCGACGTAGCGGGAGTAGTACCGGGGAGCTGTTTTTT
. TRBJ2-1 TRBV30 many CAWNEVAINEQFF TGTGCCTGGAACGAGGTAGCCATCAATGAGCAGTTCTTC
TRBD1 TRBJ1-2 TRBV7-9 many CASRRTQGAGGYTF TGTGCCAGCAGACGGACACAGGGGGCGGGCGGCTACACCTTC
. TRBJ2-1 TRBV24-1 many CATSDLTSGEQFF TGTGCCACCAGTGATTTGACATCGGGTGAGCAGTTCTTC
. TRBJ2-7 TRBV7-2 many CASSLSPNYEQYF TGTGCCAGCAGCTTAAGTCCGAATTACGAGCAGTACTTC
TRBD2 TRBJ2-5 TRBV27 many CASSLGTSGRTETQYF TGTGCCAGCAGTTTAGGGACTAGCGGGAGGACGGAGACCCAGTACTTC
. TRBJ2-7 TRBV3-1 . CASSQAGTAHEQYF TGTGCCAGCAGCCAAGCCGGGACTGCACACGAGCAGTACTTC